The 10 T cell receptor beta chains below were found in one sample sequenced in a study of blood T cell repertoires in COVID-19 (dated by TCRdb to the early 2020s). Library method: the immunoSEQ multiplex PCR assay. The clones in this table, taken by TCRdb from immuneACCESS, are in-frame only. Not every clone is retained; where verified, under half of the shortfall comes from an unresolved V gene, and the cause of the rest is unknown. The sample yields about 370,000 clones; roughly nine tenths were counted once. The top ten constitute 1% of the sample. The sequencing input was PBMCs or T cells enriched from blood (not recorded which). Receptors were obtained from a man aged 18 to 29 who had recovered from COVID-19.

The V call is TRBV7-2, the J call TRBJ2-3; 8 bases are a match to TRBD2. CDR3 size: 16 residues. Germline trimming cut 2 bases from V and 2 bases from J; bases unmatched to any gene: 6. From germline, CDR1 is SGHTA and CDR2 FQGNSA. This CDR3 is CASSLFLAGNTDTQYF. The CDR3 nucleotides read TGTGCCAGCAGCTTATTCCTAGCGGGTAACACAGATACGCAGTATTTT.

The V and J genes are TRBV27 and TRBJ2-7, with 13 bases matching TRBD2. The CDR3 has 17 residues. Trimming cost V 4 bases and J 3 bases; bases outside gene matches: 9. The germline V gene has CDR1 MNHEY and CDR2 SMNVEV (reference sequence). In DNA, the CDR3 is TGTGCCAGCAGTTCCTTCGGACTAGCGGGAGACCGCTACGAGCAGTACTTC. Amino acids: CASSSFGLAGDRYEQYF.

The table lists this clone with a count of one. V usage is TRBV27 and J usage is TRBJ2-4, with D unresolved. Per the germline V gene, CDR1 is MNHEY and CDR2 is SMNVEV (reference sequence). V was shortened by 2 bases and J by 5 bases, with 10 bases between the two germline ends. The CDR3 runs 14 residues. The CDR3 spells CASSLTGYQNIQYF. The CDR3 DNA reads as TGTGCCAGCAGTTTAACGGGTTACCAAAACATTCAGTACTTC.

V gene TRBV2 combines with J gene TRBJ2-5, with 7 bases matching TRBD1. V shed 7 bases and J 5 bases; nucleotides not matched to a gene: 4. This CDR3 contains 12 residues. In germline, CDR1 is SNHLY, CDR2 FYNNEI. The CDR3 region is CASNRGRETQYF. DNA for the CDR3: TGTGCCAGCAACAGGGGCAGGGAGACCCAGTACTTC.

The chain uses TRBV7-6 and TRBJ2-3; D is uncertain. CDR1 SGHVS and CDR2 FNYEAQ come from the germline V gene. V was shortened by 5 bases and J by 0 bases, with 12 bases between the two germline ends. The CDR3 totals 15 residues. The CDR3 nucleotides are TGTGCCAGCAGCCGCGTATCTTCCAGCACAGATACGCAGTATTTT. Its translation is CASSRVSSSTDTQYF.

This clone has only a few counts. The J gene is TRBJ1-1, the V gene TRBV5-4, with 8 bases aligning to TRBD1. V was clipped by 5 bases and J by 3 bases; unmatched bases: 6. Germline V gene lookup returns CDR1 SGHNT and CDR2 YYREEE (reference sequence). CDR3 length: 14 residues. The CDR3 DNA is TGTGCCAGCAGTTCCCAGGGGGCGGACACTGAAGCTTTCTTT. Translation gives CASSSQGADTEAFF.

The chain carries TRBV7-2 and TRBJ1-2; D is perhaps TRBD1 (6 bases). Per the germline V gene, CDR1 is SGHTA and CDR2 is FQGNSA. The germline V and J ends were trimmed by 3 bases and 3 bases, with 14 bases remaining between them. There are 15 residues in the CDR3. For the CDR3, the DNA is TGTGCCAGCAGCTTCCTCTCGACAGGCGACTATGGCTACACCTTC. Translated, it gives CASSFLSTGDYGYTF.

The rearrangement uses TRBV3-1 (or the pseudogene TRBV3-2) and TRBJ1-1, with 8 positions matching TRBD1. After removal of 2 bases from V and 0 bases from J, the junction contained 5 bases not matched to a gene. Germline V lookup: CDR1 LGHDT, CDR2 YNNKEL (reference sequence). The CDR3 extends over 16 amino acids. The CDR3 reads CASSQLQGVMNTEAFF. CDR3 nucleotides: TGTGCCAGCAGCCAACTACAGGGGGTCATGAACACTGAAGCTTTCTTT.

The V and J genes are TRBV5-1 and TRBJ2-3; 12 positions match TRBD1. Germline lookup yields CDR1 SGHRS and CDR2 YFSETQ. This CDR3 spans 15 amino acids. The J segment lost 6 bases and the V segment lost 4 bases, leaving 6 bases of the junction unmatched. In DNA, the CDR3 is TGCGCCAGCAGCCCCCGGGACAGGGGGCGTGATACGCAGTATTTT. Translating it yields CASSPRDRGRDTQYF. Drawing the rest from reference TRBV5-1 and TRBJ2-3, the complete variable domain is KAGVTQTPRYLIKTRGQQVTLSCSPISGHRSVSWYQQTPGQGLQFLFEYFSETQRNKGNFPGRFSGRQFSNSRSEMNVSTLELGDSALYLCASSPRDRGRDTQYFGPGTRLTVL.

The gene calls are TRBV27 and TRBJ2-3; TRBD2 might be the D (5 bases). Germline V gives CDR1 MNHEY, CDR2 SMNVEV (reference sequence). The ends were cut back, 8 bases at V and 7 bases at J, with 10 bases in the middle. The CDR3 runs to 11 residues. CDR3 in amino acids: CASRGWYTQYF. The CDR3 DNA reads as TGTGCCAGCCGCGGGTGGTATACGCAGTATTTT.